A selection of T cell receptor beta chains follows, all from one sample in a study of T cell changes during pregnancy in multiple sclerosis. Generated by immunoSEQ multiplex PCR, the TCRdb table keeps only in-frame clones and is missing some. The profile covers roughly 93,000 clones, with around 92% appearing a single time and just over 2% taken by the ten largest. The sequencing used peripheral blood, collected after pregnancy. The receptor set was obtained from a female donor with multiple sclerosis, enrolled in a pregnancy study. Both conserved end residues are part of each CDR3. A D gene is named only where the DNA matches it firmly. The size entry is marked missing in some rows and otherwise reads once, few, many or a size class.

>TRBJ2-1|TRBD2|TRBV29-1|NA
CSVSGTSGSFQFF
TGCAGCGTGTCCGGGACTAGCGGGAGCTTTCAGTTCTTC
>TRBJ1-5|NA|TRBV29-1|NA
CSVDSGTTSNQPQHF
TGCAGCGTTGACTCCGGGACAACCAGCAATCAGCCCCAGCATTTT
>TRBJ2-3|TRBD1|TRBV28|NA
CASTQGAQSWYF
TGTGCCAGCACCCAGGGGGCTCAGTCGTGGTATTTT
>TRBJ2-6|NA|TRBV7-6|NA
CASTRGPHGANVLTF
TGTGCCAGCACCCGAGGGCCGCATGGGGCCAACGTCCTGACTTTC
>TRBJ1-2|NA|TRBV19|NA
CASREQGIDNYGYTF
TGTGCCAGTAGGGAGCAGGGGATCGATAACTATGGCTACACCTTC
>TRBJ1-2|TRBD1|TRBV13|NA
CASSPGTGGFSYGYTF
TGTGCCAGCAGCCCCGGGACAGGGGGTTTTTCCTATGGCTACACCTTC
>TRBJ2-5|TRBD2|TRBV10-1|NA
CASSELAGDQETQYF
TGCGCCAGCAGTGAACTAGCGGGGGACCAAGAGACCCAGTACTTC
>TRBJ2-1|TRBD2|TRBV7-9|NA
CASSLAWTSGGNEQFF
TGTGCCAGCAGCTTAGCGTGGACTAGCGGGGGGAATGAGCAGTTCTTC
>TRBJ1-1|NA|TRBV5-1|NA
CASSSYSSTEAFF
TGCGCCAGCAGCTCTTACAGTTCCACTGAAGCTTTCTTT
>TRBJ2-7|NA|TRBV18|NA
CASSQNRDEQYF
TGTGCCAGCTCACAGAACAGGGACGAGCAGTACTTC
>TRBJ1-5|NA|TRBV9|few
CASSLTEGGDQPQHF
TGTGCCAGCAGCCTTACCGAAGGGGGGGATCAGCCCCAGCATTTT
>TRBJ2-1|NA|TRBV6-1|NA
CASNREYNEQFF
TGTGCCAGCAATCGGGAATACAATGAGCAGTTCTTC
>TRBJ1-1|TRBD1|TRBV6-1|NA
CASRPWTGGTEAFF
TGTGCCAGCAGACCTTGGACAGGGGGCACTGAAGCTTTCTTT
>TRBJ1-1|NA|TRBV7-2|NA
CASSSTLGAIEAFF
TGTGCCAGCAGCTCCACCTTGGGGGCAATTGAAGCTTTCTTT
>TRBJ2-4|NA|TRBV6-5|NA
CASSYSARSKNIQYF
TGTGCCAGCAGTTACTCGGCTAGGTCCAAAAACATTCAGTACTTC
>TRBJ2-1|TRBD2|TRBV11-3|NA
CASRLAGGNEQFF
TGTGCCTCCCGACTAGCGGGGGGGAATGAGCAGTTCTTC
>TRBJ2-4|NA|TRBV2|NA
CASSEDYLAKNIQYF
TGTGCCAGCAGTGAGGACTACCTAGCCAAAAACATTCAGTACTTC
>TRBJ1-5|TRBD1|TRBV5-1|NA
CASGQGPNQPQHF
TGCGCCAGCGGACAGGGTCCCAATCAGCCCCAGCATTTT
>TRBJ1-2|NA|TRBV29-1|NA
CSVEGLAGVYGYTF
TGCAGCGTTGAAGGATTGGCAGGGGTTTATGGCTACACCTTC
>TRBJ1-5|TRBD1|TRBV15|few
CATSRTGTASNQPQHF
TGTGCCACCAGCAGGACCGGGACAGCTAGCAATCAGCCCCAGCATTTT
>TRBJ2-3|NA|TRBV9|NA
CASRRDGRRTQYF
TGTGCCAGCAGGCGGGATGGGCGGCGTACGCAGTATTTT
>TRBJ2-7|TRBD1|TRBV16|NA
CASSHTGGVEQYF
TGTGCCAGCAGCCATACAGGGGGTGTCGAGCAGTACTTC
>TRBJ1-1|NA|TRBV6-4|NA
CASSDSNGARAFF
TGTGCCAGCAGTGACTCTAATGGGGCGCGAGCTTTCTTT
>TRBJ2-1|NA|TRBV6-5|once
CASSYHFKGDEQFF
TGTGCCAGCAGTTACCATTTCAAGGGGGATGAGCAGTTCTTC
>TRBJ1-1|NA|TRBV19|NA
CASSLWLTNTEAFF
TGTGCCAGTAGTTTGTGGTTGACTAACACTGAAGCTTTCTTT
>TRBJ2-5|TRBD2|TRBV5-1|NA
CASSLILAGGSRETQYF
TGCGCCAGCAGCTTGATACTAGCGGGGGGTTCTCGGGAGACCCAGTACTTC
>TRBJ2-3|TRBD1|TRBV10-1|NA
CASSEPLTGAPDTQYF
TGCGCCAGCAGTGAGCCCCTGACAGGGGCGCCAGATACGCAGTATTTT
>TRBJ2-1|NA|TRBV7-2|NA
CASSFLRGEQFF
TGTGCCAGCAGCTTCCTGCGGGGTGAGCAGTTCTTC
>TRBJ2-7|NA|TRBV7-9|NA
CASSFTGVGEQYF
TGTGCCAGCAGCTTCACTGGAGTGGGCGAGCAGTACTTC
>TRBJ1-5|TRBD1|TRBV30|NA
CAWSGIRTGGNQPQHF
TGTGCCTGGAGTGGGATTCGGACAGGGGGGAATCAGCCCCAGCATTTT
>TRBJ2-5|TRBD2|TRBV10-3|NA
CAIGSGGRQETQYF
TGTGCCATTGGGAGCGGGGGGCGACAAGAGACCCAGTACTTC
>TRBJ2-5|NA|TRBV19|NA
CASSITGIRETQYF
TGTGCCAGTAGTATTACAGGGATCCGGGAGACCCAGTACTTC
>TRBJ1-5|NA|TRBV25-1|NA
CASSEWGDQPQHF
TGTGCCAGCAGTGAATGGGGGGATCAGCCCCAGCATTTT
>TRBJ2-2|NA|TRBV30|NA
CAWSNRGVDTGELFF
TGTGCCTGGAGTAACCGGGGTGTCGATACCGGGGAGCTGTTTTTT
>TRBJ2-3|NA|TRBV4-1|NA
CASSQDGGTDTQYF
TGCGCCAGCAGCCAAGACGGGGGCACAGATACGCAGTATTTT
>TRBJ1-2|NA|TRBV7-9|NA
CASSFWQGEIAAGYTF
TGTGCCAGCAGCTTTTGGCAGGGTGAGATAGCAGCTGGCTACACCTTC
>TRBJ2-2|NA|TRBV10-3|NA
CAIGPTGPNTGELFF
TGTGCCATCGGACCTACAGGCCCGAACACCGGGGAGCTGTTTTTT
>TRBJ1-5|NA|TRBV20-1|NA
CSAGVQPQHF
TGCAGTGCAGGGGTTCAGCCCCAGCATTTT
>TRBJ2-7|TRBD2|TRBV27|NA
CASSTGLAGVEQYF
TGTGCCAGCAGTACGGGACTAGCGGGAGTGGAGCAGTACTTC
>TRBJ2-1|NA|TRBV6-5|NA
CATGQGYNNEQFF
TGTGCAACGGGCCAGGGTTACAACAATGAGCAGTTCTTC
>TRBJ1-2|TRBD1|TRBV6-5|NA
CASSISGGARSYTF
TGTGCCAGCAGCATTTCAGGGGGCGCGAGGAGCTACACCTTC
>TRBJ2-7|TRBD1|TRBV29-1|NA
CSVLGQGNYEQYF
TGCAGCGTTTTGGGACAGGGCAACTACGAGCAGTACTTC
>TRBJ1-4|TRBD1|TRBV5-1|NA
CASSLAQGAREKLFF
TGCGCCAGCAGCTTGGCACAGGGGGCGCGGGAAAAACTGTTTTTT
>TRBJ2-7|TRBD1|TRBV5-6|NA
CASSLPSGTGVDEQYF
TGTGCCAGCAGCCTTCCTTCCGGGACAGGGGTAGACGAGCAGTACTTC
>TRBJ2-7|NA|TRBV7-6|NA
CASSLLPGENYEQYF
TGTGCCAGCAGCTTACTTCCCGGGGAGAACTACGAGCAGTACTTC
>TRBJ1-2|TRBD1|TRBV7-8|once
CASSGGTGNTF
TGTGCCAGCAGCGGGGGGACAGGGAACACCTTC
>TRBJ1-1|TRBD1|TRBV5-1|NA
CASSWGQTNTEAFF
TGCGCCAGCAGTTGGGGACAGACTAACACTGAAGCTTTCTTT
>TRBJ1-5|TRBD1|TRBV2|NA
CASSYDRVNQPQHF
TGTGCCAGCTCCTACGACAGGGTTAATCAGCCCCAGCATTTT
>TRBJ1-2|TRBD1|TRBV6-1|NA
CASSEVWDRGLNYGYTF
TGTGCCAGCAGTGAAGTTTGGGACAGGGGGCTGAACTATGGCTACACCTTC
>TRBJ2-7|NA|TRBV5-1|NA
CASSSYSSDEQYF
TGCGCCAGCAGCTCTTATTCTAGCGACGAGCAGTACTTC
>TRBJ2-5|NA|TRBV27|once
CASRLGSSETQYF
TGTGCCAGCCGCCTGGGGAGTTCCGAGACCCAGTACTTC
>TRBJ2-7|TRBD1|TRBV6-1|NA
CASSLRTGEAYEQYF
TGTGCCAGCAGTTTACGGACAGGGGAGGCCTACGAGCAGTACTTC
>TRBJ2-3|TRBD1|TRBV19|NA
CASSPGGFDTQYF
TGTGCCAGTAGTCCAGGGGGCTTTGATACGCAGTATTTT
>TRBJ2-7|TRBD1|TRBV6-5|NA
CASSYGTGAEQYF
TGTGCCAGCAGTTACGGGACAGGAGCCGAGCAGTACTTC
>TRBJ2-3|NA|TRBV5-1|few
CASSLAAGGTDTQYF
TGCGCCAGCAGCTTGGCGGCAGGCGGGACAGATACGCAGTATTTT
>TRBJ1-2|TRBD1|TRBV25-1|NA
CASSELGMRDRSPYGYTF
TGTGCCAGCAGTGAATTAGGTATGCGGGACAGATCACCCTATGGCTACACCTTC
>TRBJ1-1|TRBD1|TRBV5-5|NA
CASSHGQGGRAFF
TGTGCCAGCAGTCATGGACAGGGCGGTAGAGCTTTCTTT
>TRBJ2-1|TRBD2|TRBV19|NA
CASRGLAAGGYYNEQFF
TGTGCCAGTAGGGGGTTGGCAGCGGGGGGATACTACAATGAGCAGTTCTTC
>TRBJ1-5|TRBD1|TRBV18|NA
CASSPRGMTGEPQHF
TGTGCCAGCTCCCCCCGAGGGATGACAGGGGAGCCCCAGCATTTT